Detailed here is one T cell receptor (beta chain). This clonotype was picked up a small number of times. The clone's antigen remains unknown. Base qualities are not at hand, and no much larger clone is one base apart. Preparation of the library involved 5' RACE. The instrument given in TCRdb is Illumina HiSeq 2000. A universal primer binding site was added through template switching, and the final cDNA carried a unique molecular identifier so that TCR cDNA molecules could be counted accurately. Specific primers in the conserved constant-segment region were used to synthesize first-strand cDNA for the TCR alpha and beta chains. To control for contamination, each cDNA library was double barcoded with a SMART-Mk sample barcode plus Illumina barcodes. TruSeq adapter sequences along with Illumina sample barcodes were introduced in two successive PCR steps. The Illumina HiSeq platform was used with custom primers to sequence TCR alpha and beta cDNA libraries. The authors' pipeline ran thus. Raw reads were processed with MiGEC to extract unique molecular identifiers, and MiXCR was used to determine CDR3 positions. Recombination models were inferred per individual with the repgenHMM and IGoR tools using an EM algorithm. The tcR package in R was used for shared clonotype analysis, with sharing normalized by the product of cloneset sizes. To study raw recombination without the effects of thymic and clonal selection, out-of-frame nonproductive sequences were analyzed. In-frame beta chains were kept once TCRdb had trimmed the public reads at Q25 with fastp and called clones with MiXCR. Entries that share a CDR3 protein sequence are merged under the most common genes and DNA. TCRdb, not the authors, supplied the V and J calls. The sample includes a few hundred thousand distinct CDR3 sequences, with roughly 8% observed a single time. The ten largest clones take up over 2.5% of the sample.

Every donor was a healthy Caucasian. Three pairs of female monozygotic twins, all aged roughly 18 to 29 years, made up the twin cohort. CD4+ and CD8+ T cell populations were isolated with positive isolation kits from Invitrogen. This specimen belongs to a study of identical twins (dated by TCRdb to about 2016). A note on the overall study: To test whether fetal clonotypes persist, the study used deep sequencing on TCR alpha and beta repertoires from monozygotic twins, unrelated adults of various ages, and cord blood. Replicate twin experiments were performed at different times using different library preparation protocols to rule out contamination.

Here is what the overall study found, with its caveats: Because the same donors could not be followed over many years, the conclusions depended on cross-sectional statistical analysis. A weaker excess of twin sharing was found in beta out-of-frame sequences because the signal-to-noise ratio was lowered by fewer shared sequences. Fewer insertions were carried by abundant cord blood beta clonotypes; a weaker similar trend was observed in young adult naive repertoires, while no such trend was observed in memory repertoires. In monozygotic twins, recombination models systematically underestimated out-of-frame TCR alpha sharing, but the models matched the sharing seen between unrelated individuals. Invariant T cells such as MAIT and iNKT could partly confound zero-insertion analyses, though diverse VJ usage argued against this for most clonotypes. Out-of-frame TCR alpha sequences shared between twins showed an excess of low generation-probability sequences compared with coincidental sharing between unrelated individuals.

The same data also went into a second study, on yellow fever vaccine responses in identical twins. Per that second paper: The authors reported that the T cell response to vaccination in identical twins appeared partly convergent and partly personalized. In the study, vaccine-responding T cell clones were precisely tracked in identical twins.

The specimen was CD8+ T cells sorted from blood. The receptor was isolated from a woman under 30 in good health.

The DNA sequence is as follows: TGCAGTGCTAGGGGTTCTAGCCCTGGGGCCAACGTCCTGACTTTC. It encodes CSARGSSPGANVLTF. The chain is encoded by TRBV20-1 joined to TRBJ2-6, with TRBD2 tentatively as D gene (5 bases match). Via the germline V gene (reference sequence), CDR1 is DFQATT and CDR2 SNEGSKA. The CDR3 holds 15 amino acids from the cysteine to the phenylalanine. The only DNA kept is the CDR3, 45 bases in frame from the first base. The germline ends are 11 bases apart after V is trimmed by 3 bases and J by 2 bases.